This T cell receptor beta chain came from a study of T cells in Graves' hyperthyroidism and ophthalmopathy. The CDR3 has 14 amino acids. Trimming removed 3 bases from V and 0 bases from J, with 8 bases in between. The germline gives CDR1 MNHEY, CDR2 SMNVEV (reference sequence). The investigators amplified TCR beta CDR3 regions from RNA transcripts. The HTBI primer set drove a first-round RT-PCR of the TCR CDR3. TCRdb ran MiXCR on the multiplex PCR reads and lists one entry per CDR3 protein. Among about 360,000 distinct CDR3 sequences, approximately 25% were seen once, and the ten largest hold more than 60%.

The receptor's source is a man in his forties or fifties with Graves' hyperthyroidism. The chain joins TRBV27 to TRBJ1-1, with D tentatively TRBD1 (5 bases). The specimen sequenced was blood. CDR3 region: CASSLTDLNTEAFF. For the CDR3, the DNA is TGTGCCAGCAGTTTGACAGACTTGAACACTGAAGCTTTCTTT.